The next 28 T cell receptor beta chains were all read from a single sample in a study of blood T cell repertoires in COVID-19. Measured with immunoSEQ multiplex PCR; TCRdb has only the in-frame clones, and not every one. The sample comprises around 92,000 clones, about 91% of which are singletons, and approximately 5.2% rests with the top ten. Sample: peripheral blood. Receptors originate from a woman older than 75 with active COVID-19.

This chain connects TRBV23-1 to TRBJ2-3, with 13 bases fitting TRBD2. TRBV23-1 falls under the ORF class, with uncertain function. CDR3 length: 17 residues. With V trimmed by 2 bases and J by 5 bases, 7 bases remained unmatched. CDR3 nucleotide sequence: TGCGCCAGCAGTCAAATTGGAGGACTAGCGGGAGAAGATACGCAGTATTTT. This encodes CASSQIGGLAGEDTQYF.

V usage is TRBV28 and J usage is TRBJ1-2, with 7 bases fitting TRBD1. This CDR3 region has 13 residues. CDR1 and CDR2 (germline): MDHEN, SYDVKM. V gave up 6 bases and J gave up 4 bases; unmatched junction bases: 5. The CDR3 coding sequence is TGTGCCAGCAGCCCACAGGGGTTCTATGGCTACACCTTC. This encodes CASSPQGFYGYTF.

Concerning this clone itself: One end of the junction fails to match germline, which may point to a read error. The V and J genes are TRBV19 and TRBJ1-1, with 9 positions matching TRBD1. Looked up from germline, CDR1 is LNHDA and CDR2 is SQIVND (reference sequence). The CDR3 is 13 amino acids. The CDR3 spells CASSGQGNAEAFF. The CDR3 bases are TGTGCCAGTAGCGGACAGGGGAACGCTGAAGCTTTCTTT.

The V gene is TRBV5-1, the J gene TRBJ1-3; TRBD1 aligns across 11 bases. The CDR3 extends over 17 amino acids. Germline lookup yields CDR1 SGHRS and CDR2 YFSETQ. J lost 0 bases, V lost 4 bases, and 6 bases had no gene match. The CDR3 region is CASSRDRGWASGNTIYF. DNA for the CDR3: TGCGCCAGCAGCAGGGACAGGGGGTGGGCCTCTGGAAACACCATATATTTT.

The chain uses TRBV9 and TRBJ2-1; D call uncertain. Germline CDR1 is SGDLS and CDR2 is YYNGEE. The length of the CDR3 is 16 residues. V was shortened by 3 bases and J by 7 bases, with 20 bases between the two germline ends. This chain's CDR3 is CASSATLSTSYNEQFF. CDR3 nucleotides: TGTGCCAGCAGCGCCACCCTGAGTACTTCGTATAATGAGCAGTTCTTC.

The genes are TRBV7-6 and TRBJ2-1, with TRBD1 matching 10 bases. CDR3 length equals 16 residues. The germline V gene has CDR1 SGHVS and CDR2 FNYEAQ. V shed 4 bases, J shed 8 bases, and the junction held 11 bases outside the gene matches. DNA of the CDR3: TGTGCCAGCAGCTCTAGACGGACAGGGGGTAGCGATGAGCAGTTCTTC. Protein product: CASSSRRTGGSDEQFF. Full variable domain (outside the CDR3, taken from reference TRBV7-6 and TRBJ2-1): GAGVSQSPRYKVTKRGQDVALRCDPISGHVSLYWYRQALGQGPEFLTYFNYEAQQDKSGLPNDRFSAERPEGSISTLTIQRTEQRDSAMYRCASSSRRTGGSDEQFFGPGTRLTVL.

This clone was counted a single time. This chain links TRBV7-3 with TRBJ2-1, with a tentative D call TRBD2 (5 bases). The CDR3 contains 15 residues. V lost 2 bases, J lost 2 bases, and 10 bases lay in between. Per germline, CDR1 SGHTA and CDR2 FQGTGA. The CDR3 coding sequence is TGTGCCAGCAGCTTACTGGCTAGCACCTACAATGAGCAGTTCTTC. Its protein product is CASSLLASTYNEQFF.

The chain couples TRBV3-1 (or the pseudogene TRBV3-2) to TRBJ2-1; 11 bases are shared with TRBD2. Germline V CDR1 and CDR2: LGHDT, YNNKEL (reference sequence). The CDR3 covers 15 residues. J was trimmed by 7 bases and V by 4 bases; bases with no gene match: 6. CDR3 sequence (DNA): TGTGCCAGCAGCCGGTTAGCGGGAGGGCCTAATGAGCAGTTCTTC. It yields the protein CASSRLAGGPNEQFF.

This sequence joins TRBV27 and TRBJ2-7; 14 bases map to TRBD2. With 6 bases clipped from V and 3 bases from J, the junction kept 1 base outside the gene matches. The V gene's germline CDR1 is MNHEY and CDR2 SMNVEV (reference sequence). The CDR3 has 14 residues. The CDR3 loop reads CASRGLAGDYEQYF. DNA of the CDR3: TGTGCCAGCAGGGGACTAGCGGGAGACTACGAGCAGTACTTC.

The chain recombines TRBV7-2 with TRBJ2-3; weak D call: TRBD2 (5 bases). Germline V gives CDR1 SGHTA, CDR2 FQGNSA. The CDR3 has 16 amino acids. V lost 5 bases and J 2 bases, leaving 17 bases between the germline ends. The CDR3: CASSPQPLGFTDTQYF. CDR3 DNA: TGTGCCAGCAGCCCGCAGCCACTAGGATTCACAGATACGCAGTATTTT.

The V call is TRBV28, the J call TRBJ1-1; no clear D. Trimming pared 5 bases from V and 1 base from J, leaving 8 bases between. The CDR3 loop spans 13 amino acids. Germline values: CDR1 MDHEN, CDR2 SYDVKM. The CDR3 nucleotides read TGTGCCAGCAGTACAGTAGGGAACACTGAAGCTTTCTTT. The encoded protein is CASSTVGNTEAFF.

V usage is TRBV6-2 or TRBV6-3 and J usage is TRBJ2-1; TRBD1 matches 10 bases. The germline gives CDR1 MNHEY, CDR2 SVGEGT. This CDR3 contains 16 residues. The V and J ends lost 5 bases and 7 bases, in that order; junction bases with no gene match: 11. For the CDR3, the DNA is TGTGCCAGCAGTGATTTCCGGGGACAGGGGTTTAATGAGCAGTTCTTC. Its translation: CASSDFRGQGFNEQFF.

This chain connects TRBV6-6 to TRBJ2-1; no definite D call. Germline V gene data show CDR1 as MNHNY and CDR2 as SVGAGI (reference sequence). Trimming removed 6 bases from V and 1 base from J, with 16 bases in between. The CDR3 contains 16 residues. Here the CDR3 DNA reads TGTGCCAGCAGGAGCTCTCTTAGTAAGTCCTACAATGAGCAGTTCTTC. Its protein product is CASRSSLSKSYNEQFF.

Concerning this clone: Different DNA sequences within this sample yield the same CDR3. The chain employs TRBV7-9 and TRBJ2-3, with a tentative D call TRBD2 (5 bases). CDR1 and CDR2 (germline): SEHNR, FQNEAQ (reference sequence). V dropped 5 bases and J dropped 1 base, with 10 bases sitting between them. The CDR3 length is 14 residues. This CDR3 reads CASSPLRGTDTQYF. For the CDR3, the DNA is TGTGCCAGCAGCCCCCTGAGGGGCACAGATACGCAGTATTTT. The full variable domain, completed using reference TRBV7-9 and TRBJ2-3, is DTGVSQNPRHKITKRGQNVTFRCDPISEHNRLYWYRQTLGQGPEFLTYFQNEAQLEKSRLLSDRFSAERPKGSFSTLEIQRTEQGDSAMYLCASSPLRGTDTQYFGPGTRLTVL.

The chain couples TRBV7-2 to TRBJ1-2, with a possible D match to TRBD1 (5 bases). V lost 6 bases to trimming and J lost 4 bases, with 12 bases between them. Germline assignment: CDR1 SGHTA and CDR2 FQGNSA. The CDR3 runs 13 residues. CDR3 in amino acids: CASRRGVGYGYTF. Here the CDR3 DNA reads TGTGCCAGCAGGCGGGGGGTCGGCTATGGCTACACCTTC.

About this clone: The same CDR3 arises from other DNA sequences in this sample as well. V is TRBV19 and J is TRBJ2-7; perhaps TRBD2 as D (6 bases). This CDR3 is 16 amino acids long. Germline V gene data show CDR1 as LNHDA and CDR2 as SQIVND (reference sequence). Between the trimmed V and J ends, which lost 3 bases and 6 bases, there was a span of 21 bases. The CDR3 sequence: CASSILSGGPRGEQYF. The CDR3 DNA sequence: TGTGCCAGTAGTATTTTGTCCGGAGGGCCCCGCGGCGAGCAGTACTTC.

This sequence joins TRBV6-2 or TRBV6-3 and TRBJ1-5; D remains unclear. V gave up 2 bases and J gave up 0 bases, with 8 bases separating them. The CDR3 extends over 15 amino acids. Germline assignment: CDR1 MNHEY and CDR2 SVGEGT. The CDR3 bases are TGTGCCAGCAGTTACGGGCAGCTTAGCAATCAGCCCCAGCATTTT. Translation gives CASSYGQLSNQPQHF.

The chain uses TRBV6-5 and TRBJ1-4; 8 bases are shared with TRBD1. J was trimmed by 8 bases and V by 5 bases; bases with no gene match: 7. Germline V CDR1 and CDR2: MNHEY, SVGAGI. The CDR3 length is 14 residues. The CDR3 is CASSPPDRVEKLFF. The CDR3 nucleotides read TGTGCCAGCAGTCCCCCGGACAGGGTCGAAAAACTGTTTTTT.

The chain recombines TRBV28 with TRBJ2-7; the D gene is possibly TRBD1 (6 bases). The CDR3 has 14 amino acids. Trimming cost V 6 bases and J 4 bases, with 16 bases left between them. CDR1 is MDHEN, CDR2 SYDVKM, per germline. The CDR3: CASSTPDRLYEQYF. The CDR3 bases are TGTGCCAGCAGCACACCCGACAGGTTGTACGAGCAGTACTTC.

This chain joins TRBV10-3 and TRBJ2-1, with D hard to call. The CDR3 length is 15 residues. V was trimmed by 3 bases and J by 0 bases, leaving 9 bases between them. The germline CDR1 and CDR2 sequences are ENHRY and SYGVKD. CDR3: CAISDSVSSYNEQFF. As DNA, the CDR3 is TGTGCCATCAGTGACTCGGTAAGCTCCTACAATGAGCAGTTCTTC.

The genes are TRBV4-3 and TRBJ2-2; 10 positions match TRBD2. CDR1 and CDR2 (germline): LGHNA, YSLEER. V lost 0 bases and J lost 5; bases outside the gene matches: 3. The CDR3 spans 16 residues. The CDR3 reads CASSQDEAGGTGELFF. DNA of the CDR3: TGCGCCAGCAGCCAAGATGAAGCGGGAGGGACCGGGGAGCTGTTTTTT.

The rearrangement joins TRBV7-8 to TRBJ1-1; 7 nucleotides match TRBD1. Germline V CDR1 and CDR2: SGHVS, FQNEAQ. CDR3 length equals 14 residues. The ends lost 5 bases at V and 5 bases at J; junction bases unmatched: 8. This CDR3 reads CASSPRGAVTEAFF. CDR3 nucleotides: TGTGCCAGCAGCCCCAGGGGGGCTGTAACTGAAGCTTTCTTT.

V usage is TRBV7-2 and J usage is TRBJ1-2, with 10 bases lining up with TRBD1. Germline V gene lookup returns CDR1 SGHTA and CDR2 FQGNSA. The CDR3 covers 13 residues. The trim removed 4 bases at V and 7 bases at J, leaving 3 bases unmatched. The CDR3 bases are TGTGCCAGCAGCTGGACAGGGGGTCGTGGCTACACCTTC. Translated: CASSWTGGRGYTF. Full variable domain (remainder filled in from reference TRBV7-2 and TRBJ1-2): GAGVSQSPSNKVTEKGKDVELRCDPISGHTALYWYRQSLGQGLEFLIYFQGNSAPDKSGLPSDRFSAERTGGSVSTLTIQRTQQEDSAVYLCASSWTGGRGYTFGSGTRLTVV.

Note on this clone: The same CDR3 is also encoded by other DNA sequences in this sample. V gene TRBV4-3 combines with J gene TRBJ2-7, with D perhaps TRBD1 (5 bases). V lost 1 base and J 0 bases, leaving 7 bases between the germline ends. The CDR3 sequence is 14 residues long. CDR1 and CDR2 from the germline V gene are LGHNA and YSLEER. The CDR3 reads CASSQGRASYEQYF. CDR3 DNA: TGCGCCAGCAGCCAAGGCAGGGCCTCCTACGAGCAGTACTTC.

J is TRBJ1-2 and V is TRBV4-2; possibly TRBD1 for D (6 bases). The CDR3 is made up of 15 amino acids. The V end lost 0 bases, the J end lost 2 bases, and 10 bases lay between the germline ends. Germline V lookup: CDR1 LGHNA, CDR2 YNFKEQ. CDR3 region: CASSQDKQGNYGYTF. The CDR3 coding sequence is TGTGCCAGCAGCCAAGACAAACAGGGAAACTATGGCTACACCTTC.

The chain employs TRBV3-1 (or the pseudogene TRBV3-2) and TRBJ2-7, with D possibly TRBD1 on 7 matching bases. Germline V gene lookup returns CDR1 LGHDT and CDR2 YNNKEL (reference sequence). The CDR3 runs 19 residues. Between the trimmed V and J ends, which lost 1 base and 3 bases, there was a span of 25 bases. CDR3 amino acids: CASSQVQGGQRRGYYEQYF. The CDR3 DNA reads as TGTGCCAGCAGCCAAGTCCAGGGGGGCCAGCGGAGGGGGTACTACGAGCAGTACTTC.

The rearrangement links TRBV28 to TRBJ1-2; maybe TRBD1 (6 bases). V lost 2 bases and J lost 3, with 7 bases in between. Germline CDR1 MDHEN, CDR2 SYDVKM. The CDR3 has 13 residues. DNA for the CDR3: TGTGCCAGCAGTTTAAGGACAGACTATGGCTACACCTTC. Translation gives CASSLRTDYGYTF.

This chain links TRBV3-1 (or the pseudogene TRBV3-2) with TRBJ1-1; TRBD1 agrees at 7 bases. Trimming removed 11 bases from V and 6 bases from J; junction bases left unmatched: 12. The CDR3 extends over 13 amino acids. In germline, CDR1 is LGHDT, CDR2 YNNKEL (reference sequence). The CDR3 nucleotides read TGTGCCTCCCTCCGGAAAGGGGGCTCTGAAGCTTTCTTT. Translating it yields CASLRKGGSEAFF.